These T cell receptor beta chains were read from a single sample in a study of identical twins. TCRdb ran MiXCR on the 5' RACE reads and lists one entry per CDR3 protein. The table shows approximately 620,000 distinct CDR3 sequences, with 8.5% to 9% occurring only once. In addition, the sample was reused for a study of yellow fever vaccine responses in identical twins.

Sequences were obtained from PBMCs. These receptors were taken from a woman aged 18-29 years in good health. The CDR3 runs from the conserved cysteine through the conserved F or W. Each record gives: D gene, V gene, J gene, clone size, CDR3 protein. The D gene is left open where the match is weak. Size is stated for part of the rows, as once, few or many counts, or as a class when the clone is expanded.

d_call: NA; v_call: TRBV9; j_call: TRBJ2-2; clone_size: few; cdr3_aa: CASSPNLSGNTGELFF
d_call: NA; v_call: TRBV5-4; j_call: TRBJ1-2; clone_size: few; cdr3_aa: CASSLISNYGYTF
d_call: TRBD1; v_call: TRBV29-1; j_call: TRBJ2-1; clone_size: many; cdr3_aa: CSAARDRGYNEQFF
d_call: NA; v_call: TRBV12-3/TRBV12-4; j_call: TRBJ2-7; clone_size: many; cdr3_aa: CASSHASTPRNEQYF
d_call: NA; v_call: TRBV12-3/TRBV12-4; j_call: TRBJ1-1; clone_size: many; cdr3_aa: CASSLGWTEAFF
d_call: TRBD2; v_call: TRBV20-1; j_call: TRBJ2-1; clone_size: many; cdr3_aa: CSARVRTSGLREQFF
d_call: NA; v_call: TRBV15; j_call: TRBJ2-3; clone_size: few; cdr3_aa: CATSFWVDTQYF
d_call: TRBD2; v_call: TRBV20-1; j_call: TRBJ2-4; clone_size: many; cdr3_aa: CSAGGGAKNIQYF
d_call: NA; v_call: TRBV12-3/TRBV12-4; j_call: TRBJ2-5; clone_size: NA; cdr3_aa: CASSFLGLQETQYF
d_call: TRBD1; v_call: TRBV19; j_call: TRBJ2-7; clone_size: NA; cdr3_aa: CASNPTGASYEQYF